This TCR beta chain was identified during a study of human versus mouse CDR3 diversity and MHC coevolution. Overall study: The immunoSEQ assay reportedly detects one in 200,000 T cells. Each sample yielded 0.6 x 10^7 to 1.6 x 10^7 valid reads. Study-wide results and limits: By iCHAO1, human TCR beta clonotypes numbered roughly 1.7 million, the most.

Cells were CD45RO-negative CD62L-positive naive CD4 T cells sorted from PBMCs. The method was immunoSEQ multiplex PCR; TCRdb's version includes in-frame clones alone and lacks a portion of them. The table records tens of thousands of clones, over 85% of them present only once. Losses at the gene ends were 4 bases for V and 8 bases for J; bases not matched to a gene: 3. The CDR3 totals 12 residues. Per the germline V gene, CDR1 is ENHRY and CDR2 is SYGVKD. As regards this clone: Antigen unknown.

The TCR originated in a person aged 25 to 75 in good health. The V gene is TRBV10-3, the J gene TRBJ1-2; TRBD1 aligns across 8 bases. The sample comprised naive CD4+ T cells from blood. Subset noted: CD45RO-negative CD62L-positive naive CD4 T cells. The CDR3 sequence is CAISGQGKGYTF. The CDR3 DNA is TGTGCCATCAGTGGACAGGGGAAAGGCTACACCTTC.